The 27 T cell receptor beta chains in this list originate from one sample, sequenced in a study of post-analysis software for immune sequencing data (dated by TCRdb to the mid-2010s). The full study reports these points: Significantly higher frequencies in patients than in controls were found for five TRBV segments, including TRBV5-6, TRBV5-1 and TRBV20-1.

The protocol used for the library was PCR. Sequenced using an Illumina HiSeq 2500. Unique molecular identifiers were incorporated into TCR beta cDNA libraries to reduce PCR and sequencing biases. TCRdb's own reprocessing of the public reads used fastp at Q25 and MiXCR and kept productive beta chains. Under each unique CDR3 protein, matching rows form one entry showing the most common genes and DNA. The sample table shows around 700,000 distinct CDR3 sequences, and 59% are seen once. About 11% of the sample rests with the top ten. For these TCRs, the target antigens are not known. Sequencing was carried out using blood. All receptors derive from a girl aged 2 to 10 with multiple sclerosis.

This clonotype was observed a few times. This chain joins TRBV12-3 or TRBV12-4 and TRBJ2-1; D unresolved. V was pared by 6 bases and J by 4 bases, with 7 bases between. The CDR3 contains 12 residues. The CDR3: CASRDYYNEQFF. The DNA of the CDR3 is TGTGCCAGCAGGGATTATTACAATGAGCAGTTCTTC.

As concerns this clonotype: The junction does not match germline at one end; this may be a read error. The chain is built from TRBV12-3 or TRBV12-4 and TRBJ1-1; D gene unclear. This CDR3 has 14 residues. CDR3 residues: CASRNIVLNTEAFF. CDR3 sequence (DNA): TGCGCCAGCAGGAACATTGTTTTGAACACTGAAGCTTTCTTT.

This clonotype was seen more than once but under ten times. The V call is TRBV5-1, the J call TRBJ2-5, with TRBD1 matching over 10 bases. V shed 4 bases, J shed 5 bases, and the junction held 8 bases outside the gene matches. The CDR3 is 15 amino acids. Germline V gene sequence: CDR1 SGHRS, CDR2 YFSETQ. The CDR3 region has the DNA TGCGCCAGCAGCATAAGGACAGGGGGGTCCGAGACCCAGTACTTC. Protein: CASSIRTGGSETQYF.

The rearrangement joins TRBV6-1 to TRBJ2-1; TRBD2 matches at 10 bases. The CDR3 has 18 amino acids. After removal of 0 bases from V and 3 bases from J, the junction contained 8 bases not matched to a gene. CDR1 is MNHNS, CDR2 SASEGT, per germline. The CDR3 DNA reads TGTGCCAGCAGTGAAGCCGAAGAACTAGCGGGAAACTACAATGAGCAGTTCTTC. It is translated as CASSEAEELAGNYNEQFF.

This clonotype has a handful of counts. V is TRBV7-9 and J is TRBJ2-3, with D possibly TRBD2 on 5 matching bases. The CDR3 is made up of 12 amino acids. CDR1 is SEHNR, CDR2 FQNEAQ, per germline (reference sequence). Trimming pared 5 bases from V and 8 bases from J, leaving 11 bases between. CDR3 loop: CASSVSVGTQYF. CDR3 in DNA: TGTGCCAGCAGCGTTAGCGTTGGTACGCAGTATTTT.

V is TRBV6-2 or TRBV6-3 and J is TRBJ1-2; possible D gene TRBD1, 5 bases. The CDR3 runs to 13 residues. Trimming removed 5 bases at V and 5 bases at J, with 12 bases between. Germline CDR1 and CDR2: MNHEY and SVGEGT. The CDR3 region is CASSTGELYGYTF. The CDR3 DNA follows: TGTGCCAGCAGTACGGGGGAGTTATATGGCTACACCTTC.

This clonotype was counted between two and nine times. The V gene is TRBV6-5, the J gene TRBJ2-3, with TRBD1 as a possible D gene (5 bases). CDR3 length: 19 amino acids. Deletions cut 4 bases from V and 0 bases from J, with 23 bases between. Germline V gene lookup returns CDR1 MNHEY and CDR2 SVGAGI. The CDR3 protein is CASSFRTAIGVVSTDTQYF. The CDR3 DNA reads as TGTGCCAGCAGTTTCCGGACGGCCATAGGGGTTGTTAGCACAGATACGCAGTATTTT.

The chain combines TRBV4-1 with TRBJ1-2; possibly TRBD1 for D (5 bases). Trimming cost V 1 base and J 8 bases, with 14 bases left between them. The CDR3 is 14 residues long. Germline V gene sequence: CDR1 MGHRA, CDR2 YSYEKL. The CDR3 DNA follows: TGCGCCAGCAGCCAAGGTGTGACCAAGGGGGGCTACACCTTC. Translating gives CASSQGVTKGGYTF.

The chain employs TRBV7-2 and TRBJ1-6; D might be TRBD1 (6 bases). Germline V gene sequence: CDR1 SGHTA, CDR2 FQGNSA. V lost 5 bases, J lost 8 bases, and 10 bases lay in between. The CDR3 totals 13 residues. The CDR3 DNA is TGTGCCAGCAGCCCCCACAGGGATTCACCCCTCCACTTT. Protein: CASSPHRDSPLHF.

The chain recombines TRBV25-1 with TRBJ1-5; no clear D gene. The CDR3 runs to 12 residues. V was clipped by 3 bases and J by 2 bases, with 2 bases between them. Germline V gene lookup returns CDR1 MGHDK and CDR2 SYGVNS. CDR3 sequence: CASSDGNQPQHF. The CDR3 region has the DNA TGTGCCAGCAGTGATGGCAATCAGCCCCAGCATTTT.

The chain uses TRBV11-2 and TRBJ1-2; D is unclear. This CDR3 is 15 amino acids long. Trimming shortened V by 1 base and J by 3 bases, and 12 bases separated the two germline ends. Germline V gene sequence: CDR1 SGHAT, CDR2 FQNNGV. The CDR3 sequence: CASSLVLTGYYGYTF. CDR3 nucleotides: TGTGCCAGCAGCTTAGTTCTCACGGGGTACTATGGCTACACCTTC.

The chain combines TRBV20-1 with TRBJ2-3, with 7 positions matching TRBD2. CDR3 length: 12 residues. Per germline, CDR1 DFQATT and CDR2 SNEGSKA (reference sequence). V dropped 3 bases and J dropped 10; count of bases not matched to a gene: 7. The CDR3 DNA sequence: TGCAGTGCTAGGGTGGGGGGGGACCCGCAGTATTTT. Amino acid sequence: CSARVGGDPQYF.

The CDR3 nucleotides are TGTGCCAGCTCGCGGGGACAGGATTATGGCTACACCTTC. This encodes CASSRGQDYGYTF. The genes are TRBV18 and TRBJ1-2; 8 bases fit TRBD1. The CDR3 extends over 13 amino acids. Germline V gene lookup returns CDR1 KGHSH and CDR2 LQKENI. The V gene end was trimmed by 6 bases and the J gene end by 5 bases; junction bases not matched to a gene: 5.

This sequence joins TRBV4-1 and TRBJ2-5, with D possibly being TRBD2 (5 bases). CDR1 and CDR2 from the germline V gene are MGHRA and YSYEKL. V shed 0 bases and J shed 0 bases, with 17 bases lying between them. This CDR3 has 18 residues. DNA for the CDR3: TGCGCCAGCAGCCAAGATCAAGTAGGGCGGGTCGACCAAGAGACCCAGTACTTC. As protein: CASSQDQVGRVDQETQYF.

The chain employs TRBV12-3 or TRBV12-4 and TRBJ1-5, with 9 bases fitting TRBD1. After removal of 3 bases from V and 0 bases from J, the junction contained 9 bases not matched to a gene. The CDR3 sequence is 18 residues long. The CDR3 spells CASSFMGWTGDSNQPQHF. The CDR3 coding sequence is TGTGCCAGCAGTTTTATGGGTTGGACAGGGGATAGCAATCAGCCCCAGCATTTT.

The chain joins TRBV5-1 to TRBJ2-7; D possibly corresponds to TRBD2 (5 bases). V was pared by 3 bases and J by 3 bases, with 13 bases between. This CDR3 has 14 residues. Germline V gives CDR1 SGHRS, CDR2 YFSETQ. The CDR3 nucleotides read TGCGCCAGCAGCTGGGAAGCGGATCGCTACGAGCAGTACTTC. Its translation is CASSWEADRYEQYF. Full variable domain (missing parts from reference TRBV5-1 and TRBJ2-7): KAGVTQTPRYLIKTRGQQVTLSCSPISGHRSVSWYQQTPGQGLQFLFEYFSETQRNKGNFPGRFSGRQFSNSRSEMNVSTLELGDSALYLCASSWEADRYEQYFGPGTRLTVT.

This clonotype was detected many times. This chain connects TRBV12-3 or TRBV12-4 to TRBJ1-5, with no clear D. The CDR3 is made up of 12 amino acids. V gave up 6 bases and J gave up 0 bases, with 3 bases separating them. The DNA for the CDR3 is TGTGCCAGCAGCTTTAGCAATCAGCCCCAGCATTTT. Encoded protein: CASSFSNQPQHF.

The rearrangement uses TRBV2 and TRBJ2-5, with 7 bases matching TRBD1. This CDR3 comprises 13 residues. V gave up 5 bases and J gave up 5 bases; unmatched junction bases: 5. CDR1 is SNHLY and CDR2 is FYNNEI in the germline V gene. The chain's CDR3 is CASSKDRLETQYF. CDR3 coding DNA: TGTGCCAGCAGTAAGGACAGGCTTGAGACCCAGTACTTC.

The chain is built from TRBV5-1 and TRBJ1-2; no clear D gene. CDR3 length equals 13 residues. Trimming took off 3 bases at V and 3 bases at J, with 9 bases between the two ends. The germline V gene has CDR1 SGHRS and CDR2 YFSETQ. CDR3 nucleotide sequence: TGCGCCAGCAGCTCGGCGGTTGACTATGGCTACACCTTC. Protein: CASSSAVDYGYTF.

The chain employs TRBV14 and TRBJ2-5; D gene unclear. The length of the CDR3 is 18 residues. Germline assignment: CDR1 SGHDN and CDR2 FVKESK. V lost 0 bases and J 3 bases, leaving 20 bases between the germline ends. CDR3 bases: TGTGCCAGCAGCCAAGAAATGACCACAGCCGTGAGGAAAGAGACCCAGTACTTC. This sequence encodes CASSQEMTTAVRKETQYF.

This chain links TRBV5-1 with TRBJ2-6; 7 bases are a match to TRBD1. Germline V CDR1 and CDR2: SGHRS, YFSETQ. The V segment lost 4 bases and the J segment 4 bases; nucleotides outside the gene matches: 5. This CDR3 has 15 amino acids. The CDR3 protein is CASSLQGKGANVLTF. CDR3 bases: TGCGCCAGCAGCCTACAGGGGAAAGGGGCCAACGTCCTGACTTTC.

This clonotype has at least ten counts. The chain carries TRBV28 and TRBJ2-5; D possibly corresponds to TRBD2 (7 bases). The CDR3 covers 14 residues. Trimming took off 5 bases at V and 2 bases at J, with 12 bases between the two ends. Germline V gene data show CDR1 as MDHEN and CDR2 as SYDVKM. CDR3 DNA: TGTGCCAGCAGTCCGGGGGGCCCTCAAGAGACCCAGTACTTC. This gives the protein CASSPGGPQETQYF.

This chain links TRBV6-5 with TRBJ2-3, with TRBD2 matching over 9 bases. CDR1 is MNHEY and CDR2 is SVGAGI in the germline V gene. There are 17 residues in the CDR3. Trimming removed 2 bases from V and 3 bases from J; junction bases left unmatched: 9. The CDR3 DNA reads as TGTGCCAGCAGTTACCAAGATATTCTAGCGGGGACAGATACGCAGTATTTT. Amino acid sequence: CASSYQDILAGTDTQYF.

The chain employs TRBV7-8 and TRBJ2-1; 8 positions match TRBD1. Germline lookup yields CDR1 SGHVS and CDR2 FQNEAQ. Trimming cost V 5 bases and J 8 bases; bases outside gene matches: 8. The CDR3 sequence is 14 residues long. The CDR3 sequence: CASSTDRVVDEQFF. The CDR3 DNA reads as TGTGCCAGCAGCACGGACAGGGTGGTAGATGAGCAGTTCTTC.

The DNA for the CDR3 is TGTGCCAGCAGTTTAACGGGCTACACAGATACGCAGTATTTT. Protein product: CASSLTGYTDTQYF. The J gene is TRBJ2-3, the V gene TRBV12-3 or TRBV12-4; unclear D gene. The CDR3 runs 14 residues. Trimming left V 2 bases short and J 2 bases short, with 8 bases between.

The CDR3 is CASSLVAGQFNEQFF. The CDR3 coding sequence is TGTGCCAGCAGCTTAGTAGCGGGCCAATTCAATGAGCAGTTCTTC. The chain links TRBV7-2 to TRBJ2-1, with TRBD2 matching 7 bases. The junction had 6 bases not matched to a gene; V was cut back by 1 base and J by 6 bases. The CDR3 length is 15 residues. CDR1 and CDR2 (germline): SGHTA, FQGNSA. Full variable domain (remainder filled in from reference TRBV7-2 and TRBJ2-1): GAGVSQSPSNKVTEKGKDVELRCDPISGHTALYWYRQSLGQGLEFLIYFQGNSAPDKSGLPSDRFSAERTGGSVSTLTIQRTQQEDSAVYLCASSLVAGQFNEQFFGPGTRLTVL.

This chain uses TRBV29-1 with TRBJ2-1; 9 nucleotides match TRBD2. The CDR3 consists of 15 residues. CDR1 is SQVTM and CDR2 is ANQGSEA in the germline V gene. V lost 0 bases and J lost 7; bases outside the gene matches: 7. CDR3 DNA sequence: TGCAGCGTTGAAGATCTTGGACTAGCGATGAATGAGCAGTTCTTC. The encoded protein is CSVEDLGLAMNEQFF.